The 17 T cell receptor beta chains reported below all come from one sample, sequenced in a study of blood T cell repertoires in COVID-19. The data were produced by immunoSEQ multiplex PCR, yet TCRdb's version contains in-frame clones alone and is incomplete. The sample has about 670,000 clones, 90% seen once. Sample: peripheral blood. The receptor set was obtained from a woman under 30 with acute or convalescent COVID-19.

Worth noting for this clone: The sample contains more than one DNA sequence encoding this CDR3. As DNA, the CDR3 is TGTGCCAGCAGCCCCCGGACAGGGGGAAACACTGAAGCTTTCTTT. Its translation: CASSPRTGGNTEAFF. The rearrangement uses TRBV21-1 and TRBJ1-1; TRBD1 is the table's D call, not checked against the DNA. TRBV21-1 is reported as a pseudogene. This CDR3 is built from 15 residues.

This clone was seen a single time. The V call is TRBV11-2, the J call TRBJ1-4, with 9 nucleotides matching TRBD1. CDR3 length: 15 residues. Germline V CDR1 and CDR2: SGHAT, FQNNGV. V shed 4 bases, J shed 6 bases, and the junction held 6 bases outside the gene matches. The CDR3 region has the DNA TGTGCCAGCAGCTCCGGACAGGGGAGGTATGAAAAACTGTTTTTT. Amino acid sequence: CASSSGQGRYEKLFF.

This chain links TRBV9 with TRBJ2-7, with a possible D match to TRBD1 (5 bases). The germline CDR1 and CDR2 sequences are SGDLS and YYNGEE. The CDR3 loop spans 13 amino acids. Trimming removed 3 bases at V and 8 bases at J, with 15 bases between. The CDR3 sequence: CASSASIWGQQYF. The CDR3 DNA reads as TGTGCCAGCAGCGCCTCAATCTGGGGCCAGCAGTACTTC.

This chain uses TRBV27 with TRBJ2-4; 8 bases fit TRBD1. Looked up from germline, CDR1 is MNHEY and CDR2 is SMNVEV (reference sequence). Losses at the gene ends were 6 bases for V and 10 bases for J; bases not matched to a gene: 5. This CDR3 has 12 amino acids. This CDR3 is CASRTQGAIQYF. CDR3 nucleotide sequence: TGTGCCAGCAGGACCCAGGGGGCTATTCAGTACTTC.

This clone was seen a single time. The chain links TRBV19 to TRBJ1-2, with D perhaps matching TRBD1 (5 bases). The CDR3 is 13 residues long. The V and J ends lost 7 bases and 4 bases respectively, with 13 bases between them. Per the germline V gene, CDR1 is LNHDA and CDR2 is SQIVND (reference sequence). As DNA, the CDR3 is TGTGCCAGTACCCTTGGGGCAGGCTATGGCTACACCTTC. Protein product: CASTLGAGYGYTF.

The rearrangement uses TRBV6-2 or TRBV6-3 and TRBJ2-3; 8 nucleotides match TRBD2. J was trimmed by 2 bases and V by 6 bases; bases with no gene match: 7. The CDR3 is made up of 15 amino acids. Per the germline V gene, CDR1 is MNHEY and CDR2 is SVGEGT. The CDR3 region has the DNA TGTGCCAGCAGCGATAGCGGGGACCACACAGATACGCAGTATTTT. This translates into CASSDSGDHTDTQYF.

The genes are TRBV6-4 and TRBJ1-2; 10 bases line up with TRBD1. The CDR3 runs 16 residues. From germline, CDR1 is MRHNA and CDR2 SNTAGT. J lost 4 bases, V lost 3 bases, and 8 bases had no gene match. CDR3 sequence: CASSEGWDRGIYGYTF. The CDR3 nucleotides are TGTGCCAGCAGTGAAGGATGGGACAGGGGCATCTATGGCTACACCTTC.

This rearrangement joins TRBV6-5 to TRBJ1-6; perhaps TRBD1 as D (5 bases). The CDR3 is 15 residues long. Germline CDR1 MNHEY, CDR2 SVGAGI. Trimming removed 7 bases from V and 4 bases from J, with 14 bases in between. The DNA for the CDR3 is TGTGCCAGCATTACGGGACTCGGGTATAATTCACCCCTCCACTTT. Translating it yields CASITGLGYNSPLHF.

V usage is TRBV19 and J usage is TRBJ2-2; D is ambiguous. Trimming removed 1 base from V and 4 bases from J, with 13 bases in between. The CDR3 contains 16 residues. Germline V lookup: CDR1 LNHDA, CDR2 SQIVND (reference sequence). The CDR3 spells CASSIVPPLVTGELFF. The DNA of the CDR3 is TGTGCCAGTAGTATAGTCCCCCCTTTAGTCACCGGGGAGCTGTTTTTT.

The chain links TRBV11-3 to TRBJ1-5; D not certain. CDR1 and CDR2 (germline): SGHNT, YENEEA. This CDR3 region has 17 residues. Trimming pared 0 bases from V and 0 bases from J, leaving 12 bases between. DNA of the CDR3: TGTGCCAGCAGCTTAGATTGGCCGTATTATAGCAATCAGCCCCAGCATTTT. It is translated as CASSLDWPYYSNQPQHF.

The chain employs TRBV19 and TRBJ1-2; TRBD1 matches at 8 bases. Germline V gives CDR1 LNHDA, CDR2 SQIVND (reference sequence). The CDR3 totals 14 residues. Trimming removed 6 bases from V and 3 bases from J; junction bases left unmatched: 6. CDR3 sequence (DNA): TGTGCCAGTAGCTCGGACAGGGCATACTATGGCTACACCTTC. It specifies CASSSDRAYYGYTF.

This chain connects TRBV28 to TRBJ2-2; D unclear. The germline V gene has CDR1 MDHEN and CDR2 SYDVKM. The CDR3 has 13 residues. The V end was cut by 3 bases, the J end by 5 bases, with 7 bases between. Here the CDR3 reads CASSLHTTGELFF. CDR3 bases: TGTGCCAGCAGTTTGCACACAACCGGGGAGCTGTTTTTT.

This clone came up a few times. V gene TRBV6-4 combines with J gene TRBJ1-6; the D gene is possibly TRBD1 (6 bases). The V end lost 0 bases, the J end lost 6 bases, and 12 bases lay between the germline ends. CDR1 and CDR2 from the germline V gene are MRHNA and SNTAGT. There are 16 residues in the CDR3. This CDR3 is CASSDSAGVGNSPLHF. The CDR3 region has the DNA TGTGCCAGCAGTGACTCGGCAGGGGTTGGTAATTCACCCCTCCACTTT.

Note on this clone: This CDR3 is also generated by other DNA sequences in the sample. V usage is TRBV7-2 and J usage is TRBJ2-3; TRBD1 is a possible D gene (6 bases). The CDR3 consists of 14 residues. Trimming removed 3 bases from V and 1 base from J, with 8 bases in between. Germline CDR1 and CDR2: SGHTA and FQGNSA. CDR3 sequence: CASSFRGGTDTQYF. The DNA for the CDR3 is TGTGCCAGCAGCTTCAGGGGAGGCACAGATACGCAGTATTTT.

The J gene is TRBJ1-2, the V gene TRBV27; no definite D call. Germline V gene sequence: CDR1 MNHEY, CDR2 SMNVEV (reference sequence). The V and J ends lost 5 bases and 4 bases respectively, with 11 bases between them. The CDR3 sequence is 13 residues long. CDR3 in DNA: TGTGCCAGCAGTAGAGAGGGCGCCTATGGCTACACCTTC. Its protein is CASSREGAYGYTF.

The rearrangement joins TRBV4-1 to TRBJ1-1; D gene uncertain. The CDR3 is 12 residues long. CDR1 is MGHRA, CDR2 YSYEKL, per germline. V lost 1 base to trimming and J lost 2 bases, with 2 bases between them. This chain's CDR3 is CASSQANTEAFF. The CDR3 DNA sequence: TGCGCCAGCAGCCAAGCTAACACTGAAGCTTTCTTT.

This chain joins TRBV19 and TRBJ1-2; 7 nucleotides agree with TRBD1. The CDR3 consists of 16 residues. V shed 7 bases, J shed 2 bases, and the junction held 13 bases outside the gene matches. Germline values: CDR1 LNHDA, CDR2 SQIVND (reference sequence). The CDR3 protein is CASTLRAQTGNYGYTF. In DNA, the CDR3 is TGTGCCAGTACCCTCCGGGCCCAGACAGGGAACTATGGCTACACCTTC.